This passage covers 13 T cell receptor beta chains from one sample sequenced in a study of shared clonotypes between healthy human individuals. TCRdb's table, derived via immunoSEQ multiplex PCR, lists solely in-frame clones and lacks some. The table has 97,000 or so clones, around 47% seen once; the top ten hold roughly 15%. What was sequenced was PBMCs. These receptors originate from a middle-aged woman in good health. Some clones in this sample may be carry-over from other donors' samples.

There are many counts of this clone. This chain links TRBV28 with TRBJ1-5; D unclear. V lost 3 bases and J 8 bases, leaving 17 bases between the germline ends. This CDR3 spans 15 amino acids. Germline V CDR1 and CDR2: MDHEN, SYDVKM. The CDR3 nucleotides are TGTGCCAGCAGTTTCGTGTCCTTCGCTGGGAAGCCCCAGCATTTT. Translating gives CASSFVSFAGKPQHF.

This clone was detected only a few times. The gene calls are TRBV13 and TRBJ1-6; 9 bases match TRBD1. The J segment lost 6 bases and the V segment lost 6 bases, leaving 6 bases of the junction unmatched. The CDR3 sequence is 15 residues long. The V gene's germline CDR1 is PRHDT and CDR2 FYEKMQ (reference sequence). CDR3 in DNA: TGTGCCAGCAGATCGGGGACAGGGATTAATTCACCCCTCCACTTT. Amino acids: CASRSGTGINSPLHF. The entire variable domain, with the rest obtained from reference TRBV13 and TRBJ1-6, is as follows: AAGVIQSPRHLIKEKRETATLKCYPIPRHDTVYWYQQGPGQDPQFLISFYEKMQSDKGSIPDRFSAQQFSDYHSELNMSSLELGDSALYFCASRSGTGINSPLHFGNGTRLTVT.

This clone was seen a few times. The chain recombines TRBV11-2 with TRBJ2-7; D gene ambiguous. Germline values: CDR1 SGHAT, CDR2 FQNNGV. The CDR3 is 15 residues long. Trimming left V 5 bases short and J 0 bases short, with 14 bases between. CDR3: CASSLGPMSSYEQYF. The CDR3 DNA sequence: TGTGCCAGCAGCCTAGGACCTATGAGCTCCTACGAGCAGTACTTC.

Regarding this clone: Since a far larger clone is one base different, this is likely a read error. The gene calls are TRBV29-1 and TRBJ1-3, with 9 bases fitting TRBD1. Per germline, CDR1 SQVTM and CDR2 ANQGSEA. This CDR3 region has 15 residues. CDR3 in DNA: TGCAGCGTTGACCTCGGACAGGGGTTTGGAAACACCGTATATTTT. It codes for CSVDLGQGFGNTVYF.

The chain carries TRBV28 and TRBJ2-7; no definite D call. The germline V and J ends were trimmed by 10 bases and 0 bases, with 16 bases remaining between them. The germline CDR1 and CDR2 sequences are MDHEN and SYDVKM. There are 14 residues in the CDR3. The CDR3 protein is CATSPRALSYEQYF. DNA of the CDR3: TGTGCCACCAGCCCGCGAGCGCTCTCCTACGAGCAGTACTTC. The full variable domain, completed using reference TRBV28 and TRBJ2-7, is DVKVTQSSRYLVKRTGEKVFLECVQDMDHENMFWYRQDPGLGLRLIYFSYDVKMKEKGDIPEGYSVSREKKERFSLILESASTNQTSMYLCATSPRALSYEQYFGPGTRLTVT.

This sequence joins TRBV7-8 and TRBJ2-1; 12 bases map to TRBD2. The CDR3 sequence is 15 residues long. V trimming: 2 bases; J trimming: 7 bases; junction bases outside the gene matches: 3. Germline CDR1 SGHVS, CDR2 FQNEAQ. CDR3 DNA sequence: TGTGCCAGCAGCTTATGGACTAGCGGGAATAATGAGCAGTTCTTC. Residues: CASSLWTSGNNEQFF.

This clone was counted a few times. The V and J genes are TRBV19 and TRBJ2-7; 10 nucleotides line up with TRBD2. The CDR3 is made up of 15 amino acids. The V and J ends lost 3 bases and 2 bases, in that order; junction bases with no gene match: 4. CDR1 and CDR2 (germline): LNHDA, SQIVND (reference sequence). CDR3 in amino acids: CASSIGLADTYEQYF. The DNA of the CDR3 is TGTGCCAGTAGTATTGGACTAGCGGACACCTACGAGCAGTACTTC. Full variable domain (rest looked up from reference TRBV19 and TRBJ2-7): DGGITQSPKYLFRKEGQNVTLSCEQNLNHDAMYWYRQDPGQGLRLIYYSQIVNDFQKGDIAEGYSVSREKKESFPLTVTSAQKNPTAFYLCASSIGLADTYEQYFGPGTRLTVT.

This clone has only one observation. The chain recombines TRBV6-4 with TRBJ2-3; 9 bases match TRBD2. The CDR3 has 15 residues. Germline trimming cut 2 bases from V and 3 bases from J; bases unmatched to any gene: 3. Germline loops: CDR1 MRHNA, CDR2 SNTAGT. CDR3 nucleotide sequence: TGTGCCAGCAGTGACCGAGCGGGAGGAACAGATACGCAGTATTTT. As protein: CASSDRAGGTDTQYF.

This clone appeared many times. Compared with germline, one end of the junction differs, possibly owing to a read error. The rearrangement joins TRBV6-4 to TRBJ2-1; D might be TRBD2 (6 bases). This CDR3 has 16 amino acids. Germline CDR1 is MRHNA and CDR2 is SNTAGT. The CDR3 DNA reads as TGTGCCGGCAGTGACTCCATGGCGGGACCTACGGATGAGCAGTTCTTC. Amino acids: CAGSDSMAGPTDEQFF.

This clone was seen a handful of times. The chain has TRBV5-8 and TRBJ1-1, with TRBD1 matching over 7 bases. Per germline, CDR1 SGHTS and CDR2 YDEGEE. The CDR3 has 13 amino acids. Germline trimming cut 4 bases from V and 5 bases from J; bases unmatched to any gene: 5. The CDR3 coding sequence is TGTGCCAGCAGCCCAGGGGGAGGTACTGAAGCTTTCTTT. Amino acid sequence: CASSPGGGTEAFF.

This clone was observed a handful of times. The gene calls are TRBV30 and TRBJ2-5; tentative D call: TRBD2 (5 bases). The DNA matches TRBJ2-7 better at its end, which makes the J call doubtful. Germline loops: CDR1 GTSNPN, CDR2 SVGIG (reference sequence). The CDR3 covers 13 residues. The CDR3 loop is CAWSVPEGHEQYF. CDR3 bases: TGTGCCTGGAGTGTCCCTGAGGGTCACGAGCAGTACTTC.

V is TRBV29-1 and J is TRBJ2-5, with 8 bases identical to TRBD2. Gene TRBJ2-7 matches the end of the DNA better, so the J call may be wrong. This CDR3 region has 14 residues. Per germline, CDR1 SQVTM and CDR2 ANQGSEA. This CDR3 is CSVIRAGEVYEQYF. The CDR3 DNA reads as TGCAGCGTTATTAGAGCGGGAGAGGTGTACGAGCAGTACTTC.

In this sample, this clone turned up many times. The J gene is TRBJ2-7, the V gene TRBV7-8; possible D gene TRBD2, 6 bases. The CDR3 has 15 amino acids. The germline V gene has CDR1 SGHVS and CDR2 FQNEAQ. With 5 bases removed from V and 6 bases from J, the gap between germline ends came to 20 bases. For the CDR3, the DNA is TGTGCCAGCAGCCCGGGAGTCGGGGGATTGCTCGAGCAGTACTTC. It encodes CASSPGVGGLLEQYF.